Presented here are 13 T cell receptor beta chains from one specimen sequenced in a study of T cell responses to AZD1222 COVID-19 vaccine. Method: immunoSEQ multiplex PCR; TCRdb's copy keeps in-frame clones and lacks some. The sample holds 60,000 to 100,000 clones; approximately 90% are singletons and the top ten take 6% to 8.5%. The material was peripheral blood, obtained on day 0 of MenACWY control vaccination. The receptors shown here come from an adult in good health.

This clone has just one count. The chain links TRBV3-1 (or the pseudogene TRBV3-2) to TRBJ1-4; possible D gene TRBD1, 5 bases. The CDR3 extends over 14 amino acids. Germline CDR1 reads LGHDT; CDR2 reads YNNKEL (reference sequence). V lost 2 bases, J lost 3 bases, and 7 bases lay in between. The DNA of the CDR3 is TGTGCCAGCAGCCAATGGGGGGCTAATGAAAAACTGTTTTTT. This codes for CASSQWGANEKLFF.

The V and J genes are TRBV12-3 or TRBV12-4 and TRBJ1-1; 7 nucleotides agree with TRBD1. V dropped 10 bases and J dropped 1; count of bases not matched to a gene: 3. The CDR3 is 12 amino acids. CDR3 residues: CATRGGNTEAFF. CDR3 DNA sequence: TGTGCCACCAGGGGGGGGAACACTGAAGCTTTCTTT.

The chain carries TRBV7-9 and TRBJ2-2; 7 nucleotides match TRBD1. The CDR3 consists of 16 residues. V was pared by 7 bases and J by 3 bases, with 11 bases of the junction left unmatched. Germline V gene data show CDR1 as SEHNR and CDR2 as FQNEAQ (reference sequence). The CDR3 DNA is TGTGCCAGCACCTTTCGCTCCGGACAGGACACCGGGGAGCTGTTTTTT. Translating it yields CASTFRSGQDTGELFF.

CDR3 sequence (DNA): TGTGCCAGCAGTTTAGCAGACGGCCAAAGGCACACCTTC. It yields the protein CASSLADGQRHTF. V gene TRBV28 combines with J gene TRBJ1-2; D is ambiguous. The CDR3 contains 13 residues. Germline V CDR1 and CDR2: MDHEN, SYDVKM. The germline V and J ends were trimmed by 2 bases and 12 bases, with 16 bases remaining between them.

This clone has only a few counts. The gene calls are TRBV7-2 and TRBJ1-5; the D gene is possibly TRBD1 (6 bases). The V end was cut by 5 bases, the J end by 7 bases, with 12 bases between. The CDR3 consists of 13 residues. CDR1 is SGHTA, CDR2 FQGNSA, per germline. This CDR3 is CASSTQGGQPQHF. The CDR3 DNA reads as TGTGCCAGCAGCACACAGGGCGGGCAGCCCCAGCATTTT.

The rearrangement uses TRBV19 and TRBJ1-4; 7 nucleotides align to TRBD1. CDR3 length: 17 amino acids. The trim removed 4 bases at V and 0 bases at J, leaving 8 bases unmatched. In germline, CDR1 is LNHDA, CDR2 SQIVND (reference sequence). The CDR3 DNA follows: TGTGCCAGTAGTAGACAGGGAGACGGCGCAACTAATGAAAAACTGTTTTTT. It encodes CASSRQGDGATNEKLFF.

The chain recombines TRBV27 with TRBJ2-2, with a possible D match to TRBD2 (6 bases). The length of the CDR3 is 16 residues. Trimming stripped 5 bases from V and 0 bases from J, with 13 bases between. Germline assignment: CDR1 MNHEY and CDR2 SMNVEV (reference sequence). CDR3 nucleotides: TGTGCCAGCAGTCCCGGGGGTAGCGCGAACACCGGGGAGCTGTTTTTT. Amino acids: CASSPGGSANTGELFF.

CDR3 protein: CASTRTGREPFF. DNA of the CDR3: TGTGCCAGTACGAGGACAGGAAGGGAACCTTTCTTT. The chain joins TRBV19 to TRBJ1-1; 7 positions agree with TRBD1. The V segment lost 7 bases and the J segment 12 bases; nucleotides outside the gene matches: 11. From germline, CDR1 is LNHDA and CDR2 SQIVND (reference sequence). CDR3 size: 12 residues.

The rearrangement links TRBV7-2 to TRBJ1-1; no definite D call. Trimming pared 5 bases from V and 5 bases from J, leaving 9 bases between. Germline V gene sequence: CDR1 SGHTA, CDR2 FQGNSA. The CDR3 has 12 amino acids. In DNA, the CDR3 is TGTGCCAGCAGCATGTCCCGGACTGAAGCTTTCTTT. This gives the protein CASSMSRTEAFF.

This chain uses TRBV6-5 with TRBJ2-1; 7 bases are a match to TRBD2. The trim removed 0 bases at V and 9 bases at J, leaving 5 bases unmatched. Germline values: CDR1 MNHEY, CDR2 SVGAGI. The CDR3 is 14 residues long. The CDR3 DNA sequence: TGTGCCAGCAGTTACTCGTATTCGGGGGGTGAGCAGTTCTTC. Its translation: CASSYSYSGGEQFF.

This chain connects TRBV5-1 to TRBJ1-1; D not certain. This CDR3 comprises 17 residues. CDR1 is SGHRS and CDR2 is YFSETQ in the germline V gene. The V end lost 0 bases, the J end lost 0 bases, and 15 bases lay between the germline ends. The CDR3 region is CASSLAWNALMNTEAFF. For the CDR3, the DNA is TGCGCCAGCAGCTTGGCCTGGAATGCCCTCATGAACACTGAAGCTTTCTTT.

V gene TRBV19 combines with J gene TRBJ1-2; 10 nucleotides match TRBD1. This CDR3 has 15 amino acids. V gave up 5 bases and J gave up 7 bases; unmatched junction bases: 10. Per the germline V gene, CDR1 is LNHDA and CDR2 is SQIVND (reference sequence). CDR3 residues: CASSVDRGLARGYTF. The CDR3 DNA is TGTGCCAGTAGTGTCGACAGGGGGCTTGCGCGTGGCTACACCTTC. The variable domain in full, completed from reference TRBV19 and TRBJ1-2, reads DGGITQSPKYLFRKEGQNVTLSCEQNLNHDAMYWYRQDPGQGLRLIYYSQIVNDFQKGDIAEGYSVSREKKESFPLTVTSAQKNPTAFYLCASSVDRGLARGYTFGSGTRLTVV.

This clone came up a few times. This sequence joins TRBV6-5 and TRBJ1-1; D perhaps matches TRBD1 (5 bases). The CDR3 totals 11 residues. Germline V lookup: CDR1 MNHEY, CDR2 SVGAGI. V dropped 7 bases and J dropped 10 bases, with 13 bases sitting between them. DNA for the CDR3: TGTGCCAGCAAAGGGGAGCGGCTAGCTTTCTTT. Translated, it gives CASKGERLAFF.